This entry features one T cell receptor (beta chain) sequence. Its antigen is unknown. These data belong to a study of T cell responses to AZD1222 COVID-19 vaccine. Across the whole study: Samples with a second dose at about 4 or about 12 weeks were pooled together.

Produced via immunoSEQ multiplex PCR; TCRdb's table is partial and in-frame only. The table has fewer than 90,000 clones, approximately 91% seen once; the top ten hold 9.5% to 13%. Findings of the study overall: Receipt of two AZD1222 doses was followed by a rise in Spike-specific TCR breadth and depth. Regions 160-218 and 743-854 held dominance among vaccine-associated CD4 TCRs, which spanned spike.

The specimen comprised peripheral blood, sampled on day 0 of AZD1222 vaccination. The clonotype originates from an adult in good health.

In DNA, the CDR3 is TGTGCCAGCAGCTTGTGGCAGGGTGTCGAGCAGTACGTC. Translated: CASSLWQGVEQYV. This chain joins TRBV5-4 and TRBJ2-7, with D possibly matching TRBD1 (5 bases). The CDR3 is made up of 13 amino acids. Germline V lookup: CDR1 SGHNT, CDR2 YYREEE (reference sequence). Trimming removed 1 base from V and 6 bases from J, with 11 bases in between.